The clone carrying this TCR beta chain is labeled medium-sized (0.01 to 0.1%). This entry comes from a study of blood T cell repertoires in COVID-19. Study-level information: COVID-19 samples, acute and convalescent, were from the United States, Italy and Spain. PBMCs, B-cell-depleted T cells, or T cells provided the cDNA or gDNA that made up the material.

Authors' methods: For nucleated cells, counts were estimated from reference gene primer amplification. The data were produced by immunoSEQ multiplex PCR, yet TCRdb's version contains in-frame clones alone and is incomplete. V, J and clone size derive from that table, while D and trimming were established from the DNA sequence. The data contain 50,000 or so clones, about 90% of them seen just once; the ten biggest clones take up 10% to 15%. CDR1 and CDR2 (germline): SNHLY, FYNNEI. Trimming took 4 bases from V and 3 from J, leaving 13 bases between them. This CDR3 has 14 amino acids. The sequenced sample consisted of peripheral blood. The chain couples TRBV2 to TRBJ2-7; maybe TRBD2 (6 bases). This TCR came from a man older than 75 with acute or convalescent COVID-19. The CDR3 DNA sequence: TGTGCCAGCAGTGCACGGACGGGGGACTACGAGCAGTACTTC. The encoded protein is CASSARTGDYEQYF. Variable domain in full (rest from reference TRBV2 and TRBJ2-7): EPEVTQTPSHQVTQMGQEVILRCVPISNHLYFYWYRQILGQKVEFLVSFYNNEISEKSEIFDDQFSVERPDGSNFTLKIRSTKLEDSAMYFCASSARTGDYEQYFGPGTRLTVT.